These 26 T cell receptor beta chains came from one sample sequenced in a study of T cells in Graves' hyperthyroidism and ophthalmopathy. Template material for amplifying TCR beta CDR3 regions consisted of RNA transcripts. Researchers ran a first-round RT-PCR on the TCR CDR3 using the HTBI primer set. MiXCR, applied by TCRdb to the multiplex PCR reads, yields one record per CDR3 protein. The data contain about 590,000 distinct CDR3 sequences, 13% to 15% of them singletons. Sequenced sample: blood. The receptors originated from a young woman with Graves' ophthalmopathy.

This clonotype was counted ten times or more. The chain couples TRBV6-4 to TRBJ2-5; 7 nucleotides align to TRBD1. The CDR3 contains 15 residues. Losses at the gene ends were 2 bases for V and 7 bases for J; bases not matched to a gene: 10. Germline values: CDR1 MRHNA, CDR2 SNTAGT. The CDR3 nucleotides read TGTGCCAGCAGTGACGGGAAGACAGGGTCTTGGACCCAGTACTTC. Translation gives CASSDGKTGSWTQYF.

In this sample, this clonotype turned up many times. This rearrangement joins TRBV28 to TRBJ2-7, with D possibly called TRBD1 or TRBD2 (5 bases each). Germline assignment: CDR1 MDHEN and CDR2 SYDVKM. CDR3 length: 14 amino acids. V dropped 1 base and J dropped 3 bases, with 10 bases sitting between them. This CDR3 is CASSLFGTHYEQYF. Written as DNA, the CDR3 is TGTGCCAGCAGTTTATTCGGGACCCACTACGAGCAGTACTTC.

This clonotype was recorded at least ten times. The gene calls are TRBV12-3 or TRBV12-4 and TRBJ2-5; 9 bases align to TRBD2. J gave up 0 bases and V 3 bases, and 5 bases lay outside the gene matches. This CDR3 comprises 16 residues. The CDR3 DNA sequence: TGTGCCAGCAGTTTGACTAGCGGAGAGTACCAAGAGACCCAGTACTTC. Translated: CASSLTSGEYQETQYF.

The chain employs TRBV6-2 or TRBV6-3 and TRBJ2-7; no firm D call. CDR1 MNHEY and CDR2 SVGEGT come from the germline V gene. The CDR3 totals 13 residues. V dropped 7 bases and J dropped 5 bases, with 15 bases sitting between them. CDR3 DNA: TGTGCCAGCACCACGTGGGGTTCCGACGAGCAGTACTTC. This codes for CASTTWGSDEQYF.

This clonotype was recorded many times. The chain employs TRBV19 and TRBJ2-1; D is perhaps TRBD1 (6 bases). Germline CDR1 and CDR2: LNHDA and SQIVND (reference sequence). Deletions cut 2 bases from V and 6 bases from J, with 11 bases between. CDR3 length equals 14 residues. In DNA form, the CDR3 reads TGTGCCAGTAGTATAAACAGGGCCTCCAATGAGCAGTTCTTC. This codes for CASSINRASNEQFF.

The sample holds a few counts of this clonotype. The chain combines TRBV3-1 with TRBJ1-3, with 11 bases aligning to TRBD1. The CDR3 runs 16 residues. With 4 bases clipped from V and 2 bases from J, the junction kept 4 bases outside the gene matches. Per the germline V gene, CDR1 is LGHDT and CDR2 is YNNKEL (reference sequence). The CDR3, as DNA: TGTGCCAGCAGCCCGCGGACAGGGGGCACTGGAAACACCATATATTTT. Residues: CASSPRTGGTGNTIYF.

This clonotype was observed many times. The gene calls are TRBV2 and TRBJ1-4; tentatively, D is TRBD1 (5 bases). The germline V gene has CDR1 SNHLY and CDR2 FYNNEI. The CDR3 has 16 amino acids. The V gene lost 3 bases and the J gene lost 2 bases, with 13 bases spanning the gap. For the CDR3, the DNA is TGTGCCAGCAGTGAGGGGCCTGGCGGCACTAATGAAAAACTGTTTTTT. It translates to CASSEGPGGTNEKLFF.

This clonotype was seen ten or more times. The CDR3 loop reads CSAREASGPTDTQYF. CDR3 in DNA: TGCAGTGCTAGAGAAGCTAGCGGACCCACAGATACGCAGTATTTT. The V gene is TRBV20-1, the J gene TRBJ2-3; 7 bases agree with TRBD2. The junction had 5 bases not matched to a gene; V was cut back by 0 bases and J by 2 bases. CDR3 length equals 15 residues. Germline loops: CDR1 DFQATT, CDR2 SNEGSKA (reference sequence).

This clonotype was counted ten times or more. Here the CDR3 reads CATPSGEKLFF. The DNA for the CDR3 is TGTGCCACCCCGAGTGGTGAAAAACTGTTTTTT. The V gene is TRBV7-9, the J gene TRBJ1-4; no clear D gene. Germline values: CDR1 SEHNR, CDR2 FQNEAQ (reference sequence). Trimming cost V 10 bases and J 7 bases, with 10 bases left between them. This CDR3 has 11 amino acids.

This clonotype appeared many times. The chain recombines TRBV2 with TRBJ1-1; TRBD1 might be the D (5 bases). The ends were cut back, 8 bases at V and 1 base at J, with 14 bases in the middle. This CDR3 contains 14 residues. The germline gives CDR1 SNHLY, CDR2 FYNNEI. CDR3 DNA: TGTGCCAGCCGGAGGGACTGGGCGAACACTGAAGCTTTCTTT. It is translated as CASRRDWANTEAFF.

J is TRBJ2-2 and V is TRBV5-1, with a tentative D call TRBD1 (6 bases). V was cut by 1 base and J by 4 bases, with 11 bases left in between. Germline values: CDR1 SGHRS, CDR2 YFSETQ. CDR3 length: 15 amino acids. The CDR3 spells CASSLWGLGTGELFF. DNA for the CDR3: TGCGCCAGCAGCTTGTGGGGGCTTGGCACCGGGGAGCTGTTTTTT.

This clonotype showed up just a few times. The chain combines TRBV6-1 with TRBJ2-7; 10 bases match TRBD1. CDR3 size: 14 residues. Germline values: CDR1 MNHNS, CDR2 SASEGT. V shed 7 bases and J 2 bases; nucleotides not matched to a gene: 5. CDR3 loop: CASNQGTGAYEQYF. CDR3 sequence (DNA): TGTGCCAGCAATCAGGGGACAGGGGCCTACGAGCAGTACTTC.

DNA for the CDR3: TGTGCCAGCAGTTTAGTGGGCTGCGAGCAGTACTTC. Its translation: CASSLVGCEQYF. The genes are TRBV12-3 or TRBV12-4 and TRBJ2-7, with unresolved D. V lost 1 base and J 6 bases, leaving 7 bases between the germline ends. The CDR3 has 12 amino acids.

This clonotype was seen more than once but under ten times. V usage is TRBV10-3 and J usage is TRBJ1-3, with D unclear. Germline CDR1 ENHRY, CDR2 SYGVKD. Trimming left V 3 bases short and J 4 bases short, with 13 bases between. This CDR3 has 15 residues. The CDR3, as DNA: TGTGCCATCAGTGATTCCCAGATCCGAGGAAACACCATATATTTT. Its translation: CAISDSQIRGNTIYF.

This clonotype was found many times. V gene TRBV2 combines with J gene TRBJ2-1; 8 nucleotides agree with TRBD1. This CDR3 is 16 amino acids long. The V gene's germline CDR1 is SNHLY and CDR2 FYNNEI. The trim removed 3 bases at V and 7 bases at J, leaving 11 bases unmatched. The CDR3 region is CASSDRSAGGRNEQFF. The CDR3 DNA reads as TGTGCCAGCAGTGATAGGTCGGCAGGGGGCCGGAATGAGCAGTTCTTC. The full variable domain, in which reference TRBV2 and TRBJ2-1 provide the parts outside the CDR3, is EPEVTQTPSHQVTQMGQEVILRCVPISNHLYFYWYRQILGQKVEFLVSFYNNEISEKSEIFDDQFSVERPDGSNFTLKIRSTKLEDSAMYFCASSDRSAGGRNEQFFGPGTRLTVL.

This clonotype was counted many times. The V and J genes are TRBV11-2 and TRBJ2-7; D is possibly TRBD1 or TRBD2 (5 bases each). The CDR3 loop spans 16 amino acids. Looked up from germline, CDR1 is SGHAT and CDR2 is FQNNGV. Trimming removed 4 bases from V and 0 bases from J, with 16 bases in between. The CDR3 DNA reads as TGTGCCAGCAGCTCGACCGGGACCTTTGACTCCTACGAGCAGTACTTC. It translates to CASSSTGTFDSYEQYF.

The CDR3 DNA sequence: TGTGCCAGTAGAAGACAGGGGGGCAATCAGCCCCAGCATTTT. This encodes CASRRQGGNQPQHF. V is TRBV19 and J is TRBJ1-5; 9 bases are a match to TRBD1. This CDR3 comprises 14 residues. V dropped 6 bases and J dropped 2; count of bases not matched to a gene: 2. Germline CDR1 reads LNHDA; CDR2 reads SQIVND (reference sequence). Drawing the rest from reference TRBV19 and TRBJ1-5, the complete variable domain is DGGITQSPKYLFRKEGQNVTLSCEQNLNHDAMYWYRQDPGQGLRLIYYSQIVNDFQKGDIAEGYSVSREKKESFPLTVTSAQKNPTAFYLCASRRQGGNQPQHFGDGTRLSIL.

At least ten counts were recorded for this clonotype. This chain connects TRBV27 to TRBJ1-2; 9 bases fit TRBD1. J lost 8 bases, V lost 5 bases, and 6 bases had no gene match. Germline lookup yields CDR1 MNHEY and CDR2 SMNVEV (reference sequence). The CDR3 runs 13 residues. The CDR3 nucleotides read TGTGCCAGCAGTGCAACAGGGGGCCGGGGCTACACCTTC. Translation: CASSATGGRGYTF.

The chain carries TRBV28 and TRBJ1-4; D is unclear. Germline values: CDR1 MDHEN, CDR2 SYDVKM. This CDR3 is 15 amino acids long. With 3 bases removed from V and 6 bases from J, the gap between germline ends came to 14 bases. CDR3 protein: CASSLEQMEDEKLFF. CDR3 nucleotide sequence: TGTGCCAGCAGTTTGGAACAGATGGAGGATGAAAAACTGTTTTTT.

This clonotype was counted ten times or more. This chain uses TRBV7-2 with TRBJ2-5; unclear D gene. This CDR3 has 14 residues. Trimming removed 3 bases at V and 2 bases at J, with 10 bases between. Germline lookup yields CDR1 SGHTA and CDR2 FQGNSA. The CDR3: CASSFHVGQETQYF. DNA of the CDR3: TGTGCCAGCAGCTTTCATGTGGGGCAAGAGACCCAGTACTTC.

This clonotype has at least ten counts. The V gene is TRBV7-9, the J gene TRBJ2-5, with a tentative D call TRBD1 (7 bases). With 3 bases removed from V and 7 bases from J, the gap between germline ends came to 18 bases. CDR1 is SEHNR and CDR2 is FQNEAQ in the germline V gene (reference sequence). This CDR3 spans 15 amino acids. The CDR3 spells CASSFPRQGGGTQYF. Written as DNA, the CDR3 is TGTGCCAGCAGCTTCCCCCGACAGGGAGGAGGGACCCAGTACTTC. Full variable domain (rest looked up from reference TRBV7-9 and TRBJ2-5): DTGVSQNPRHKITKRGQNVTFRCDPISEHNRLYWYRQTLGQGPEFLTYFQNEAQLEKSRLLSDRFSAERPKGSFSTLEIQRTEQGDSAMYLCASSFPRQGGGTQYFGPGTRLLVL.

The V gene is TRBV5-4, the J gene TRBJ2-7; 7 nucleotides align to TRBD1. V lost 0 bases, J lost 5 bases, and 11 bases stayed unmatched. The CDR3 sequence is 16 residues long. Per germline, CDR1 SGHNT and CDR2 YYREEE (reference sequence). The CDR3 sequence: CASSLDLQGNYDEQYF. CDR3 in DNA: TGTGCCAGCAGCTTGGACTTACAGGGGAACTACGACGAGCAGTACTTC.

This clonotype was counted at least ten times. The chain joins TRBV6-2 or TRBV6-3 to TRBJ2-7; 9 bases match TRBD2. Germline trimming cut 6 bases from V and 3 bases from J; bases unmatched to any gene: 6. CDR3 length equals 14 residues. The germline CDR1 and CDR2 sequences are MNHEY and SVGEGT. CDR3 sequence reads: CASRSTTSGYEQYF. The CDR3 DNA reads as TGTGCCAGCAGATCTACGACTAGCGGCTACGAGCAGTACTTC.

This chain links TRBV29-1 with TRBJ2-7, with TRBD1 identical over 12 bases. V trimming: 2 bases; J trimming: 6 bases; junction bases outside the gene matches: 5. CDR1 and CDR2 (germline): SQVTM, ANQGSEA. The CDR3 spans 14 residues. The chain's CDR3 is CSVERDRGLGEQYF. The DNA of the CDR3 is TGCAGCGTTGAACGGGACAGGGGGCTTGGCGAGCAGTACTTC.

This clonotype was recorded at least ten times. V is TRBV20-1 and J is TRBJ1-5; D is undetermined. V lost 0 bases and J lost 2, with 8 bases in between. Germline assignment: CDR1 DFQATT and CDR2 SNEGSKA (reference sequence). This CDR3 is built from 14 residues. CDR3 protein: CSAREGPRNQPQHF. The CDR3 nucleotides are TGCAGTGCTAGAGAAGGACCTCGCAATCAGCCCCAGCATTTT.

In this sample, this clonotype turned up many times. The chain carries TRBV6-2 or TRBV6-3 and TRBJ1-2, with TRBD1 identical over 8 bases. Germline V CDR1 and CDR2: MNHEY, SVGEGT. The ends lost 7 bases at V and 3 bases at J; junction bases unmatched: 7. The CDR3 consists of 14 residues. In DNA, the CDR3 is TGTGCCAGCACGGTTGTACAGGGGGACTATGGCTACACCTTC. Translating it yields CASTVVQGDYGYTF.